Listed here are 9 T cell receptor beta chains from one sample, sequenced in a study of tumor and adjacent non-tumor tissue in lung cancer. A modified ARM-PCR protocol with three rounds of nested PCR amplified TCRbeta. Each CDR3 protein gets one entry after TCRdb re-called the multiplex PCR reads with MiXCR. The sample yields 78,000 or so distinct CDR3 sequences, roughly 76% seen once. This sample's RNA came from whole unsorted tissue. The sample consisted of lung tumor tissue. The origin of the receptors is a woman between 45 and 60 years old with non-small cell lung cancer.

This clonotype was seen a few times. The genes are TRBV19 and TRBJ1-2; weak D call: TRBD1 (5 bases). CDR3 size: 15 residues. Germline lookup yields CDR1 LNHDA and CDR2 SQIVND (reference sequence). Trimming cost V 3 bases and J 4 bases, with 15 bases left between them. The CDR3 here is CASSIEIKGTYGYTF. Here the CDR3 DNA reads TGTGCCAGTAGTATCGAAATAAAGGGGACCTATGGCTACACCTTC.

V gene TRBV11-2 combines with J gene TRBJ2-1; possible D gene TRBD2, 5 bases. CDR3 size: 14 residues. CDR1 and CDR2 from the germline V gene are SGHAT and FQNNGV. V was shortened by 3 bases and J by 12 bases, with 18 bases between the two germline ends. CDR3 protein: CASSFLAQYNMQFF. CDR3 coding DNA: TGTGCCAGCAGCTTCCTAGCTCAATACAATATGCAGTTCTTC.

Of note for this clonotype: The CDR3 ends on some other residue instead of the conserved phenylalanine or tryptophan, so this is likely a read error. CDR3 region: CASSLAGGSDTQYL. CDR3 nucleotide sequence: TGTGCCAGCAGTTTAGCGGGAGGGTCAGATACACAGTATCTT. The chain joins TRBV12-3 or TRBV12-4 to TRBJ2-3; 7 nucleotides match TRBD2. The CDR3 consists of 14 residues.

As to this clonotype: A single base separates this from a much larger clone, so it may be a read error. The chain uses TRBV7-9 and TRBJ1-6; D unresolved. The CDR3 spans 14 residues. CDR1 and CDR2 (germline): SEHNR, FQNEAQ (reference sequence). Trimming removed 2 bases at V and 7 bases at J, with 9 bases between. CDR3 region: CASSLNSVNSPLHF. The CDR3 DNA is TGTGCCAGCAGCTTAAACAGTGTCAATTCACCCCTCCACTTT. The complete variable domain, with remaining parts taken from reference TRBV7-9 and TRBJ1-6, reads DTGVSQNPRHKITKRGQNVTFRCDPISEHNRLYWYRQTLGQGPEFLTYFQNEAQLEKSRLLSDRFSAERPKGSFSTLEIQRTEQGDSAMYLCASSLNSVNSPLHFGNGTRLTVT.

As regards this clonotype: The junction departs from germline at one end; a sequencing error may be responsible. The chain is built from TRBV11-2 and TRBJ2-7; no definite D call. Germline values: CDR1 SGHAT, CDR2 FQNNGV. The CDR3 contains 15 residues. CDR3 in DNA: TGTGTCAGCAGCTTATCTCAGAGCCCCTCCTACGAGCAGTACTTC. Residues: CVSSLSQSPSYEQYF.

Concerning this clonotype: A much larger clonotype is one base distant, so this may be a read error. The gene calls are TRBV30 and TRBJ1-5; TRBD1 aligns across 8 bases. The J call may be mistaken, given a closer DNA end match to TRBJ2-3. The CDR3 spans 13 residues. The germline gives CDR1 GTSNPN, CDR2 SVGIG (reference sequence). The CDR3, as DNA: TGTGCCTGGAGTGTAACAGGGGGTCAGCCCCAGTATTTT. Translated: CAWSVTGGQPQYF.

On this clonotype: One junction end does not reproduce the germline sequence, and a read error may be involved. The chain is built from TRBV5-1 and TRBJ2-1, with 7 bases that match TRBD2. Looked up from germline, CDR1 is SGHRS and CDR2 is YFSETQ. The CDR3 runs 16 residues. The CDR3 reads CSSSLAPSGRYNEQFF. CDR3 nucleotides: TGCTCCAGCAGCTTGGCCCCTAGCGGCCGCTACAACGAGCAGTTCTTC.

This clonotype was seen ten or more times. The chain has TRBV20-1 and TRBJ1-5, with D maybe TRBD1 (5 bases). V gave up 6 bases and J gave up 4 bases, with 13 bases separating them. This CDR3 comprises 13 residues. Per the germline V gene, CDR1 is DFQATT and CDR2 is SNEGSKA (reference sequence). The CDR3 DNA is TGCAGTGCCCTGGGGTCAGGGAATCAGCCCCAGCATTTT. It codes for CSALGSGNQPQHF.

Comment on this clonotype: At one end, the junction sequence differs from germline, possibly due to a read error. The chain has TRBV28 and TRBJ2-3, with TRBD2 as a possible D gene (6 bases). The CDR3 runs to 12 residues. CDR1 and CDR2 from the germline V gene are MDHEN and SYDVKM. The CDR3 DNA sequence: TGTGTCAACACCTTGGGGGGAGATACACAGTATTTT. Its protein product is CVNTLGGDTQYF.